This entry lists 8 T cell receptor beta chains sequenced from one sample in a study of Ad26.COV2.S vaccination and SARS-CoV-2 variants. Here immunoSEQ multiplex PCR was the method, and the copy in TCRdb shows in-frame clones only, minus some. The sample includes about 450,000 clones, roughly nine tenths of them seen just once. Treatment: around 19 received Ad26.COV2.S at low or high dose, single or two shots; 5 received placebo; per-sample allocation not given. Specimens were obtained on day 63 following the first vaccine or placebo injection. The starting material was peripheral blood, obtained in a trial of Ad26.COV2.S vaccine versus placebo. These TCRs come from a person between 18 and 59 years old who received the Ad26.COV2.S COVID-19 vaccine or a placebo.

This chain connects TRBV11-3 to TRBJ2-1; no firm D call. This CDR3 is 18 amino acids long. The V end was cut by 6 bases, the J end by 8 bases, with 29 bases between. Germline V gives CDR1 SGHNT, CDR2 YENEEA. The CDR3 region has the DNA TGTGCCAGCAGTTCTCAATCCCCCCGGAACTTCTTTACAGATGAGCAGTTCTTC. Protein product: CASSSQSPRNFFTDEQFF.

V and J are TRBV5-1 and TRBJ2-3; 7 bases match TRBD2. The CDR3 consists of 15 residues. The V and J ends lost 5 bases and 0 bases, in that order; junction bases with no gene match: 6. From germline, CDR1 is SGHRS and CDR2 YFSETQ. This CDR3 is CASRLAHTSTDTQYF. CDR3 nucleotide sequence: TGCGCCAGCAGACTAGCGCACACTAGCACAGATACGCAGTATTTT.

The CDR3: CASSLNRGQYNEQFF. The CDR3 DNA reads as TGTGCCAGCAGCTTAAACAGGGGGCAATACAATGAGCAGTTCTTC. The V gene is TRBV7-3, the J gene TRBJ2-1; 9 bases agree with TRBD1. CDR1 is SGHTA and CDR2 is FQGTGA in the germline V gene. The CDR3 is 15 residues long. With 1 base clipped from V and 4 bases from J, the junction kept 2 bases outside the gene matches.

Regarding this clone: Other DNA sequences in this specimen translate into the identical CDR3. This chain uses TRBV5-1 with TRBJ1-4; 9 bases align to TRBD1. This CDR3 region has 15 residues. V lost 0 bases and J lost 5; bases outside the gene matches: 2. Germline V gene data show CDR1 as SGHRS and CDR2 as YFSETQ. The chain's CDR3 is CASSLAGTGNEKLFF. The CDR3 DNA sequence: TGCGCCAGCAGCTTGGCAGGGACAGGGAATGAAAAACTGTTTTTT. The complete variable domain, with remaining parts taken from reference TRBV5-1 and TRBJ1-4, reads KAGVTQTPRYLIKTRGQQVTLSCSPISGHRSVSWYQQTPGQGLQFLFEYFSETQRNKGNFPGRFSGRQFSNSRSEMNVSTLELGDSALYLCASSLAGTGNEKLFFGSGTQLSVL.

This chain joins TRBV3-1 (or the pseudogene TRBV3-2) and TRBJ1-1; D not resolved. CDR1 and CDR2 (germline): LGHDT, YNNKEL (reference sequence). The V and J ends lost 7 bases and 1 base respectively, with 7 bases between them. The CDR3 contains 12 residues. The CDR3 nucleotides are TGTGCCAGCACCCCGGGGAACACTGAAGCTTTCTTT. It encodes CASTPGNTEAFF.

This sequence joins TRBV25-1 and TRBJ1-2; 7 positions match TRBD1. V lost 1 base to trimming and J lost 4 bases; unmatched junction nucleotides: 6. Per germline, CDR1 MGHDK and CDR2 SYGVNS. CDR3 length: 15 residues. The CDR3 protein is CASSESLTGAYGYTF. The CDR3 nucleotides are TGTGCCAGCAGTGAATCCCTCACAGGGGCCTATGGCTACACCTTC.

The V gene is TRBV7-3, the J gene TRBJ2-1, with 9 nucleotides matching TRBD2. The trim removed 8 bases at V and 4 bases at J, leaving 9 bases unmatched. Germline V gives CDR1 SGHTA, CDR2 FQGTGA. The CDR3 spans 15 residues. The DNA of the CDR3 is TGTGCCAGCTCACAAAGCGGGGGGTTTTACAATGAGCAGTTCTTC. It codes for CASSQSGGFYNEQFF.

Only one count was recorded for this clone. The chain recombines TRBV5-1 with TRBJ2-7; D assignment may be TRBD1 or TRBD2 (5 bases each). In germline, CDR1 is SGHRS, CDR2 YFSETQ. Trimming removed 4 bases at V and 3 bases at J, with 17 bases between. There are 15 residues in the CDR3. The CDR3 loop is CASSQGPNPLYEQYV. CDR3 in DNA: TGCGCCAGCAGCCAGGGACCGAACCCCCTCTACGAGCAGTACGTC.